A selection of T cell receptor beta chains follows, all from one sample in a study of tumor and adjacent non-tumor tissue in lung cancer. TCRdb re-analysed the multiplex PCR reads in MiXCR, keeping a single row per CDR3 protein. The table includes almost 75,000 distinct CDR3 sequences, nearly 70% detected once. The sequenced sample consisted of distant non-tumor lung tissue. Every receptor here comes from a woman aged 50 to 60 with non-small cell lung cancer. Each CDR3 is given with its conserved first and last residue. Fields, in order: V gene, J gene, clone size, D gene, CDR3 protein, CDR3 DNA. A D gene is named only where the DNA matches it firmly. Clone size is not always given. Where it is, it says once, few, many or a class for expanded clones.

v_gene: TRBV4-1; j_gene: TRBJ1-1; abundance: few; d_gene: NA; CDR3aa: CASSQVHNQSTEAFF; CDR3nt: TGCGCCAGCAGCCAAGTCCATAACCAGAGCACTGAAGCTTTCTTT
v_gene: TRBV12-3/TRBV12-4; j_gene: TRBJ1-5; abundance: NA; d_gene: NA; CDR3aa: CVSSPMGGATNQPQHF; CDR3nt: TGTGTCAGCAGCCCCATGGGGGGCGCGACCAATCAGCCCCAGCATTTT
v_gene: TRBV6-1; j_gene: TRBJ1-2; abundance: NA; d_gene: NA; CDR3aa: CVSQGGRSDYGYTF; CDR3nt: TGTGTCAGCCAAGGGGGTAGGTCTGACTATGGCTACACCTTC
v_gene: TRBV12-3/TRBV12-4; j_gene: TRBJ2-1; abundance: NA; d_gene: TRBD2; CDR3aa: CASNPRPGTSEAYNERFF; CDR3nt: TGTGCCAGCAATCCCCGGCCCGGGACTAGCGAGGCCTACAATGAGCGGTTCTTC
v_gene: TRBV29-1; j_gene: TRBJ2-3; abundance: NA; d_gene: NA; CDR3aa: CSGLDPRDMQYF; CDR3nt: TGCAGCGGACTCGATCCGAGAGATATGCAGTATTTT
v_gene: TRBV19; j_gene: TRBJ2-7; abundance: NA; d_gene: NA; CDR3aa: CASSRTGSSYEQYF; CDR3nt: TGTGCCAGTAGTAGAACAGGGAGCTCCTACGAGCAGTACTTC
v_gene: TRBV6-5; j_gene: TRBJ1-2; abundance: NA; d_gene: TRBD1; CDR3aa: CANSYRGDRRNGYTF; CDR3nt: TGTGCCAACAGTTACCGGGGGGACAGGCGAAATGGCTACACGTTC
v_gene: TRBV20-1; j_gene: TRBJ2-1; abundance: NA; d_gene: NA; CDR3aa: CSARLLTSEQFF; CDR3nt: TGCAGTGCTAGGCTGTTAACCAGTGAGCAGTTCTTC
v_gene: TRBV11-2; j_gene: TRBJ2-7; abundance: NA; d_gene: NA; CDR3aa: CTSSLAAGRTGPHEQYF; CDR3nt: TGTACTAGCAGCTTAGCCGCGGGACGCACGGGGCCCCACGAGCAGTACTTC
v_gene: TRBV20-1; j_gene: TRBJ1-6; abundance: NA; d_gene: NA; CDR3aa: CSARRLGTENNSHFHF; CDR3nt: TGCAGTGCACGCCGACTCGGGACGGAGAATAATTCACACTTCCACTTT
v_gene: TRBV20-1; j_gene: TRBJ2-7; abundance: many; d_gene: TRBD2; CDR3aa: CSATDPGLDTYEQYF; CDR3nt: TGCAGTGCTACAGACCCGGGACTAGATACTTACGAGCAGTACTTC
v_gene: TRBV12-3/TRBV12-4; j_gene: TRBJ2-1; abundance: NA; d_gene: TRBD2; CDR3aa: CASIHPALAGLAPSSYNEQLF; CDR3nt: TGTGCCAGCATCCACCCGGCACTAGCGGGTCTAGCCCCGAGCTCCTACAATGAGCAGCTCTTC
v_gene: TRBV30; j_gene: TRBJ1-1; abundance: NA; d_gene: NA; CDR3aa: CAWSAGVQLLF; CDR3nt: TGTGCCTGGAGTGCAGGGGTCCAGCTACTCTTT
v_gene: TRBV7-8; j_gene: TRBJ1-2; abundance: NA; d_gene: NA; CDR3aa: CVSSFRPPGDIVLYGYTF; CDR3nt: TGTGTCAGCAGCTTTAGGCCCCCGGGGGACATCGTACTCTATGGCTACACCTTC
v_gene: TRBV10-1; j_gene: TRBJ2-3; abundance: many; d_gene: NA; CDR3aa: CASSGGKGFTDTQYF; CDR3nt: TGCGCCAGCAGCGGAGGGAAGGGGTTCACAGATACGCAGTATTTT
v_gene: TRBV6-2/TRBV6-3; j_gene: TRBJ1-5; abundance: NA; d_gene: NA; CDR3aa: CASGPTQGGHTQPQHF; CDR3nt: TGTGCCAGCGGCCCCACCCAAGGGGGGCACACTCAACCCCAGCATTTT
v_gene: TRBV4-3; j_gene: TRBJ2-1; abundance: NA; d_gene: TRBD2; CDR3aa: CASSQGLPRTSGPGGEQFF; CDR3nt: TGCGCCAGCAGCCAAGGCCTCCCCCGGACTAGCGGACCGGGGGGTGAGCAGTTCTTC
v_gene: TRBV29-1; j_gene: TRBJ1-5; abundance: once; d_gene: NA; CDR3aa: CSASSGDGDQPQHF; CDR3nt: TGCAGCGCCTCGTCGGGGGACGGTGATCAGCCCCAGCATTTT
v_gene: TRBV20-1; j_gene: TRBJ2-2; abundance: once; d_gene: TRBD1; CDR3aa: CSARQGGGELFF; CDR3nt: TGCAGCGCTAGACAGGGTGGCGGGGAGCTGTTTTTT
v_gene: TRBV28; j_gene: TRBJ2-7; abundance: NA; d_gene: NA; CDR3aa: CASTQTGTWGEEYF; CDR3nt: TGTGCCAGCACCCAAACCGGGACATGGGGCGAGGAGTACTTC
v_gene: TRBV19; j_gene: TRBJ2-5; abundance: few; d_gene: NA; CDR3aa: CASSITVAETQYF; CDR3nt: TGTGCCAGTAGTATCACGGTAGCAGAGACCCAGTACTTC